This entry lists 32 T cell receptor beta chains sequenced from one sample in a study of OX40 agonist ivuxolimab in advanced cancers. Here immunoSEQ multiplex PCR was the method, and the copy in TCRdb shows in-frame clones only, minus some. Of over 65,000 clones listed, approximately 85% are singletons. The input for sequencing was CD4+ or CD8+ T cells sorted from blood, taken in a trial of the OX40 agonist ivuxolimab. The origin of the receptors is an adult with an advanced solid tumor such as melanoma, head and neck, liver or kidney cancer.

The chain employs TRBV9 and TRBJ1-4, with 9 positions matching TRBD1. The V segment lost 4 bases and the J segment 8 bases; nucleotides outside the gene matches: 6. This CDR3 spans 14 amino acids. CDR1 is SGDLS, CDR2 YYNGEE, per germline. CDR3 residues: CASSMGQGYEKLFF. CDR3 sequence (DNA): TGTGCCAGCAGCATGGGACAGGGCTACGAAAAACTGTTTTTT.

The rearrangement joins TRBV9 to TRBJ2-1, with 8 positions matching TRBD2. The CDR3 contains 15 residues. The V gene's germline CDR1 is SGDLS and CDR2 YYNGEE. V was pared by 4 bases and J by 7 bases, with 10 bases of the junction left unmatched. The CDR3 region is CASSPIGGDGNEQFF. Written as DNA, the CDR3 is TGTGCCAGCAGCCCAATCGGGGGGGACGGGAATGAGCAGTTCTTC. Based on the CDR3 plus reference TRBV9 and TRBJ2-1, the full variable domain is DSGVTQTPKHLITATGQRVTLRCSPRSGDLSVYWYQQSLDQGLQFLIQYYNGEERAKGNILERFSAQQFPDLHSELNLSSLELGDSALYFCASSPIGGDGNEQFFGPGTRLTVL.

The chain recombines TRBV9 with TRBJ2-7, with 10 bases lining up with TRBD2. The CDR3 runs 15 residues. The germline V gene encodes CDR1 SGDLS and CDR2 YYNGEE. V lost 3 bases, J lost 1 base, and 4 bases stayed unmatched. This chain's CDR3 is CASSAGLAESYEQYF. CDR3 bases: TGTGCCAGCAGCGCTGGACTAGCGGAGTCCTACGAGCAGTACTTC.

V gene TRBV9 combines with J gene TRBJ2-7, with D possibly being TRBD2 (5 bases). The CDR3 totals 16 residues. Deletions cut 3 bases from V and 3 bases from J, with 19 bases between. Per the germline V gene, CDR1 is SGDLS and CDR2 is YYNGEE. The CDR3 loop reads CASSASPGPGGYEQYF. DNA of the CDR3: TGTGCCAGCAGCGCGTCGCCGGGCCCAGGAGGCTACGAGCAGTACTTC.

The chain is built from TRBV30 and TRBJ1-1, with 9 nucleotides matching TRBD1. The germline V gene has CDR1 GTSNPN and CDR2 SVGIG (reference sequence). Trimming cost V 5 bases and J 8 bases; bases outside gene matches: 12. The CDR3 is made up of 14 amino acids. As DNA, the CDR3 is TGTGCCTGGTCGGACAGGGGATCTAAAAGAGAAGCTTTCTTT. Amino acids: CAWSDRGSKREAFF.

The V call is TRBV7-3, the J call TRBJ2-1, with TRBD2 identical over 9 bases. Per germline, CDR1 SGHTA and CDR2 FQGTGA. This CDR3 is built from 18 residues. Germline trimming cut 5 bases from V and 10 bases from J; bases unmatched to any gene: 21. The CDR3 DNA sequence: TGTGCCAGCAGCCTTGATAGCTGGGGCGGGAGGGCCACGTTCGAGCAGTTCTTC. Translating it yields CASSLDSWGGRATFEQFF.

For the CDR3, the DNA is TGTGCCAGCAGCCGGTGGGTGGGTTCCACGACGGGTCACAATGAGCAGTTCTTC. Its translation: CASSRWVGSTTGHNEQFF. The rearrangement uses TRBV14 and TRBJ2-1; D unclear. The CDR3 runs to 18 residues. Trimming shortened V by 4 bases and J by 5 bases, and 24 bases separated the two germline ends. Germline lookup yields CDR1 SGHDN and CDR2 FVKESK.

This clone appeared a single time. This chain connects TRBV6-1 to TRBJ1-3; D not resolved. V gave up 3 bases and J gave up 4 bases, with 10 bases separating them. Germline-derived CDR1 and CDR2 are MNHNS and SASEGT. The CDR3 covers 14 residues. This CDR3 is CASSDGGKGNTIYF. CDR3 DNA sequence: TGTGCCAGCAGTGACGGAGGGAAAGGAAACACCATATATTTT.

The V call is TRBV6-5, the J call TRBJ1-2, with D unclear. The CDR3 runs to 12 residues. Germline V gene data show CDR1 as MNHEY and CDR2 as SVGAGI. Trimming took 6 bases from V and 4 from J, leaving 9 bases between them. CDR3 sequence (DNA): TGTGCCAGCAGAAACCCCGTCTATGGCTACACCTTC. It is translated as CASRNPVYGYTF.

The rearrangement uses TRBV5-1 and TRBJ2-7, with TRBD1 matching 11 bases. CDR1 and CDR2 from the germline V gene are SGHRS and YFSETQ. V was pared by 2 bases and J by 1 base, with 5 bases of the junction left unmatched. CDR3 size: 16 residues. The CDR3, as DNA: TGCGCCAGCAGCTTTTCTGGGACAGGGGGTTCCTACGAGCAGTACTTC. This encodes CASSFSGTGGSYEQYF. The full variable domain, in which reference TRBV5-1 and TRBJ2-7 provide the parts outside the CDR3, is KAGVTQTPRYLIKTRGQQVTLSCSPISGHRSVSWYQQTPGQGLQFLFEYFSETQRNKGNFPGRFSGRQFSNSRSEMNVSTLELGDSALYLCASSFSGTGGSYEQYFGPGTRLTVT.

V is TRBV4-1 and J is TRBJ2-7; 9 positions agree with TRBD1. The CDR3 totals 16 residues. With 1 base clipped from V and 6 bases from J, the junction kept 10 bases outside the gene matches. Germline CDR1 and CDR2: MGHRA and YSYEKL. The CDR3 loop is CASSQVPGTGPGEQYF. The DNA for the CDR3 is TGCGCCAGCAGCCAAGTTCCCGGGACAGGGCCTGGCGAGCAGTACTTC.

V usage is TRBV5-6 and J usage is TRBJ2-7; 12 bases map to TRBD2. The CDR3 has 16 residues. J was trimmed by 2 bases and V by 3 bases; bases with no gene match: 6. Per the germline V gene, CDR1 is SGHDT and CDR2 is YYEEEE. The CDR3 reads CASSWVGLAGPYEQYF. Here the CDR3 DNA reads TGTGCCAGCAGCTGGGTCGGACTAGCGGGGCCCTACGAGCAGTACTTC.

A few counts support this clone. The V gene is TRBV28, the J gene TRBJ1-3; no firm D call. The CDR3 contains 15 residues. Germline-derived CDR1 and CDR2 are MDHEN and SYDVKM. V was shortened by 3 bases and J by 0 bases, with 9 bases between the two germline ends. CDR3 bases: TGTGCCAGCAGTTTGCCAGGCGTCTCTGGAAACACCATATATTTT. This sequence encodes CASSLPGVSGNTIYF.

The rearrangement joins TRBV6-6 to TRBJ2-2, with TRBD1 identical over 8 bases. Germline values: CDR1 MNHNY, CDR2 SVGAGI (reference sequence). This CDR3 is 13 amino acids long. V lost 7 bases and J lost 5; bases outside the gene matches: 3. CDR3 nucleotide sequence: TGTGCCAGCACTCAGGGGGCAACCGGGGAGCTGTTTTTT. Translation: CASTQGATGELFF.

This clone was observed a single time. This chain uses TRBV6-1 with TRBJ1-3, with D unclear. CDR1 and CDR2 from the germline V gene are MNHNS and SASEGT. CDR3 length: 11 residues. Trimming left V 7 bases short and J 8 bases short, with 9 bases between. This CDR3 is CASIYGDTIYF. The CDR3 nucleotides read TGTGCCAGCATCTATGGGGACACCATATATTTT.

This clone was counted once. The CDR3 sequence: CASSYQTEAFF. The CDR3 nucleotides are TGTGCCAGCAGCTATCAGACTGAAGCTTTCTTT. The chain is built from TRBV28 and TRBJ1-1; D unresolved. The V end lost 6 bases, the J end lost 5 bases, and 7 bases lay between the germline ends. Per the germline V gene, CDR1 is MDHEN and CDR2 is SYDVKM. This CDR3 is 11 amino acids long.

This clone is medium-sized by share. The rearrangement uses TRBV5-4 and TRBJ1-4; D might be TRBD1 (5 bases). Germline V gene sequence: CDR1 SGHNT, CDR2 YYREEE (reference sequence). The CDR3 runs 14 residues. V lost 4 bases, J lost 5 bases, and 12 bases lay in between. This CDR3 reads CASSQMGVNEKLFF. CDR3 nucleotide sequence: TGTGCCAGCAGCCAAATGGGGGTCAATGAAAAACTGTTTTTT.

The genes are TRBV19 and TRBJ1-1, with D tentatively TRBD1 (5 bases). CDR1 LNHDA and CDR2 SQIVND come from the germline V gene (reference sequence). The CDR3 loop spans 15 amino acids. V lost 6 bases and J lost 1, with 15 bases in between. For the CDR3, the DNA is TGTGCCAGTAGCGTTTGGGGCCTCAAGAACACTGAAGCTTTCTTT. It translates to CASSVWGLKNTEAFF.

The rearrangement joins TRBV6-5 to TRBJ2-1; 9 positions match TRBD1. The V and J ends lost 5 bases and 16 bases, in that order; junction bases with no gene match: 6. This CDR3 region has 11 residues. Germline CDR1 MNHEY, CDR2 SVGAGI. CDR3 region: CASSTRTGVFF. The CDR3 DNA reads TGTGCCAGCAGTACAAGGACAGGGGTATTCTTC.

The chain recombines TRBV19 with TRBJ1-3; 7 nucleotides align to TRBD1. CDR3 length: 15 amino acids. Germline-derived CDR1 and CDR2 are LNHDA and SQIVND (reference sequence). Trimming at V came to 6 bases and at J to 1 base, leaving 6 bases not matched to a gene. CDR3 sequence reads: CASSGQEPSGNTIYF. The CDR3 DNA reads TGTGCCAGTAGCGGACAGGAGCCTTCTGGAAACACCATATATTTT.

The sample holds one count of this clone. The chain joins TRBV28 to TRBJ1-5, with D possibly being TRBD1 (5 bases). CDR3 size: 14 residues. CDR1 MDHEN and CDR2 SYDVKM come from the germline V gene. V lost 4 bases to trimming and J lost 2 bases, with 9 bases between them. The CDR3 reads CASSYQGRNQPQHF. The CDR3, as DNA: TGTGCCAGCAGTTACCAGGGACGCAATCAGCCCCAGCATTTT.

The J gene is TRBJ1-3, the V gene TRBV13; D might be TRBD1 (5 bases). CDR1 PRHDT and CDR2 FYEKMQ come from the germline V gene (reference sequence). This CDR3 has 15 amino acids. The V and J ends lost 1 base and 3 bases respectively, with 10 bases between them. The CDR3 loop reads CASSLVRGSGNTIYF. The CDR3 DNA sequence: TGTGCCAGCAGCTTAGTAAGGGGAAGTGGAAACACCATATATTTT.

The genes are TRBV28 and TRBJ1-4, with TRBD1 matching over 7 bases. The V segment lost 6 bases and the J segment 7 bases; nucleotides outside the gene matches: 11. CDR1 MDHEN and CDR2 SYDVKM come from the germline V gene. The CDR3 is 15 amino acids. The CDR3 reads CASRPLGRGAEKLFF. The CDR3 DNA reads TGTGCCAGCAGGCCGTTGGGCAGGGGGGCTGAAAAACTGTTTTTT.

This chain uses TRBV4-2 with TRBJ1-2; possibly TRBD1 for D (6 bases). The CDR3 has 15 amino acids. From germline, CDR1 is LGHNA and CDR2 YNFKEQ. The V end was cut by 3 bases, the J end by 4 bases, with 15 bases between. CDR3 in DNA: TGTGCCAGCAGCCAGGAAACAGGGTTCACCTATGGCTACACCTTC. Protein: CASSQETGFTYGYTF.

The V gene is TRBV4-2, the J gene TRBJ2-5; D remains ambiguous. The CDR3 is 14 amino acids. V lost 0 bases, J lost 4 bases, and 9 bases lay in between. Looked up from germline, CDR1 is LGHNA and CDR2 is YNFKEQ. The CDR3 region has the DNA TGTGCCAGCAGCCAAGAACGAAGGGCAGAGACCCAGTACTTC. Its protein is CASSQERRAETQYF.

This sequence joins TRBV7-3 and TRBJ2-1, with 10 positions matching TRBD1. Unmatched junction bases numbered 5, after V lost 4 bases and J lost 5 bases. The CDR3 length is 15 residues. Germline CDR1 and CDR2: SGHTA and FQGTGA. CDR3 bases: TGTGCCAGCAGCTCACCGGACAGGGGGAACAATGAGCAGTTCTTC. It yields the protein CASSSPDRGNNEQFF.

The genes are TRBV9 and TRBJ1-1, with a weak D call TRBD1 (6 bases). V was pared by 0 bases and J by 4 bases, with 13 bases between. Per the germline V gene, CDR1 is SGDLS and CDR2 is YYNGEE. The CDR3 loop spans 15 amino acids. CDR3 protein: CASSVEYRAGTEAFF. CDR3 in DNA: TGTGCCAGCAGCGTAGAGTACAGGGCGGGCACTGAAGCTTTCTTT.

This clone was counted a single time. The V call is TRBV30, the J call TRBJ2-5; D gene uncertain. CDR1 and CDR2 (germline): GTSNPN, SVGIG (reference sequence). Deletions cut 2 bases from V and 3 bases from J, with 10 bases between. The CDR3 is 13 residues long. The CDR3 region has the DNA TGTGCCTGGAGTTTGGGGTTTGAAGAGACCCAGTACTTC. Amino acids: CAWSLGFEETQYF.

The CDR3 protein is CASSRRSHTLRANEQFF. CDR3 nucleotides: TGTGCCAGCAGCCGGAGAAGCCACACGTTGAGGGCCAATGAGCAGTTCTTC. The chain has TRBV11-2 and TRBJ2-1, with D possibly being TRBD2 (5 bases). This CDR3 region has 17 residues. CDR1 and CDR2 (germline): SGHAT, FQNNGV. Trimming removed 5 bases at V and 6 bases at J, with 23 bases between.

The chain links TRBV9 to TRBJ1-6, with D unclear. Deletions cut 1 base from V and 2 bases from J, with 4 bases between. The germline V gene has CDR1 SGDLS and CDR2 YYNGEE. This CDR3 has 14 residues. The CDR3 is CASSVTPYNSPLHF. In DNA form, the CDR3 reads TGTGCCAGCAGCGTAACCCCCTATAATTCACCCCTCCACTTT.

The chain combines TRBV11-2 with TRBJ1-1; unclear D gene. This CDR3 spans 16 amino acids. Germline V lookup: CDR1 SGHAT, CDR2 FQNNGV. Trimming left V 0 bases short and J 1 base short, with 12 bases between. CDR3 in amino acids: CASSLDNRRKNTEAFF. In DNA form, the CDR3 reads TGTGCCAGCAGCTTAGATAATCGCAGAAAGAACACTGAAGCTTTCTTT.

J is TRBJ1-2 and V is TRBV18, with D possibly being TRBD1 (6 bases). Looked up from germline, CDR1 is KGHSH and CDR2 is LQKENI. The CDR3 has 14 amino acids. Trimming left V 3 bases short and J 7 bases short, with 15 bases between. CDR3 in DNA: TGTGCCAGCTCACCGGACGGGGGCCCGAGTGGCTACACCTTC. Translation gives CASSPDGGPSGYTF.